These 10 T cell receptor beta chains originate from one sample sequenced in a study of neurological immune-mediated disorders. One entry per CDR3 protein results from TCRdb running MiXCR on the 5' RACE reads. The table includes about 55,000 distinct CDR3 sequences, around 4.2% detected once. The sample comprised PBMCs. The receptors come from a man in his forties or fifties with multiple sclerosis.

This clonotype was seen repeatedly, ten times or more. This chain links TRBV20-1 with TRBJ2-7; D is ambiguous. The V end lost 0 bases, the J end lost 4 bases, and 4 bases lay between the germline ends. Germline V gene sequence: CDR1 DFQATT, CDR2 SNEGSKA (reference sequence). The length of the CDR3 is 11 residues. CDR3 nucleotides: TGCAGTGCTAGAGATTTTTACGAGCAGTACTTC. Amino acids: CSARDFYEQYF.

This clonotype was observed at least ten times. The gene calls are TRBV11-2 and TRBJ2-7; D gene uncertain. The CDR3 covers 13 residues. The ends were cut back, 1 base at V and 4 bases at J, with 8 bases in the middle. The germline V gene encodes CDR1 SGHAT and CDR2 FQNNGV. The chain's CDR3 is CASSLGLGYEQYF. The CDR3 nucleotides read TGTGCCAGCAGCTTAGGTTTGGGGTACGAGCAGTACTTC.

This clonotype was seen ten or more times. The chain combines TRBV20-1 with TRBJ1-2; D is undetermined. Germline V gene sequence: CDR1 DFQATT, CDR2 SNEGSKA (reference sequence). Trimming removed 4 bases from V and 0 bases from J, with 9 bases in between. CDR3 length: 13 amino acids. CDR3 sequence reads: CSANPGTNYGYTF. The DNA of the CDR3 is TGCAGTGCTAACCCGGGTACTAACTATGGCTACACCTTC.

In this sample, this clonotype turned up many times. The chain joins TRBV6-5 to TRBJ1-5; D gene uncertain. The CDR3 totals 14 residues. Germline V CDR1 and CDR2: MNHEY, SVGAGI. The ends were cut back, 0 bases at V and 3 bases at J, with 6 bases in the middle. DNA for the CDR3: TGTGCCAGCAGTTACTCGGGCGACAATCAGCCCCAGCATTTT. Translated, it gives CASSYSGDNQPQHF.

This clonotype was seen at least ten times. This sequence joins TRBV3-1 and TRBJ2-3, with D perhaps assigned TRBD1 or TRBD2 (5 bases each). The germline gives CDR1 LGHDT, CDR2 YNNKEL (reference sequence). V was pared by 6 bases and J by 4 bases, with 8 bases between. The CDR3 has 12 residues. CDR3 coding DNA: TGTGCCAGCAGGATGGGGGCAGATACGCAGTATTTT. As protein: CASRMGADTQYF.

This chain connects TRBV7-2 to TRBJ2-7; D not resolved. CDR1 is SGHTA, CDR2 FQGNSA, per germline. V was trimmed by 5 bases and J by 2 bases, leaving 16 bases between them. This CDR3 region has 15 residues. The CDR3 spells CASSVSRVLPYEQYF. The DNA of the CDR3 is TGTGCCAGCAGCGTATCCCGTGTACTCCCCTACGAGCAGTACTTC.

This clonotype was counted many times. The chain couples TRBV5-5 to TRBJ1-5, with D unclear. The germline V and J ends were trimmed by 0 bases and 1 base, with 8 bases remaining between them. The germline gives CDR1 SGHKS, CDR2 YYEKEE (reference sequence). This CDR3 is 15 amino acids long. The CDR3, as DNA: TGTGCCAGCAGCTTGGGGATGAGCAGCAATCAGCCCCAGCATTTT. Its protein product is CASSLGMSSNQPQHF.

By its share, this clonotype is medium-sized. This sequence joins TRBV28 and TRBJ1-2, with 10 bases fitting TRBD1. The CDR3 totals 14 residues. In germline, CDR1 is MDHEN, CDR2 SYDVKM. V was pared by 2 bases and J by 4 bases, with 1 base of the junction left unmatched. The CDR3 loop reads CASSLRTGGYGYTF. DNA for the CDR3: TGTGCCAGCAGTTTAAGGACAGGGGGCTATGGCTACACCTTC.

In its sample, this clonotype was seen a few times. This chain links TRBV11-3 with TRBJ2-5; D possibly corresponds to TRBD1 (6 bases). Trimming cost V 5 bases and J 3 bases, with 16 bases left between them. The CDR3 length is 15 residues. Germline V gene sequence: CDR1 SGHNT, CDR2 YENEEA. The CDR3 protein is CASSPSLTGKETQYF. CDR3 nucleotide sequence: TGTGCCAGCAGCCCAAGCCTAACAGGGAAAGAGACCCAGTACTTC.

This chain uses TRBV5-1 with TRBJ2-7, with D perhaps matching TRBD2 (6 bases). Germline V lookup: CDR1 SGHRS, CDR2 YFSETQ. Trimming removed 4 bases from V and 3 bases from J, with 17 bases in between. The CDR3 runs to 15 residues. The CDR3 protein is CASSAASGGSYEQYF. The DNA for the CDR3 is TGCGCCAGCAGCGCAGCGAGCGGAGGGAGCTACGAGCAGTACTTC.